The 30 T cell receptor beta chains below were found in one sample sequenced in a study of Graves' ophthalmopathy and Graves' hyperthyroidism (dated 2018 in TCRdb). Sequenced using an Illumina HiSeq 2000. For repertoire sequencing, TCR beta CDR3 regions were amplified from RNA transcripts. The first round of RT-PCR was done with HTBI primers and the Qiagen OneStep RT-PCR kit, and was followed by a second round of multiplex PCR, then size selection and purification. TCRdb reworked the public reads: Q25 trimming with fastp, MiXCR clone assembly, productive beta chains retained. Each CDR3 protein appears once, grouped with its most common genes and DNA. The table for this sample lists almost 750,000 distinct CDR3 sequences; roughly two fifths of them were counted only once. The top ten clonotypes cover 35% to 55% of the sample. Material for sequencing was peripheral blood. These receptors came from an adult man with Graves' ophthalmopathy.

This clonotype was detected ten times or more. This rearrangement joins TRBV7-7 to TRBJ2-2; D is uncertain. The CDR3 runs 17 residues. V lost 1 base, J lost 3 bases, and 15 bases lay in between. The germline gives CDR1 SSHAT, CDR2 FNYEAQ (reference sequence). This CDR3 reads CASSLGTGRDHTGELFF. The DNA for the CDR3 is TGTGCCAGCAGCTTAGGCACCGGCCGAGATCACACCGGGGAGCTGTTTTTT.

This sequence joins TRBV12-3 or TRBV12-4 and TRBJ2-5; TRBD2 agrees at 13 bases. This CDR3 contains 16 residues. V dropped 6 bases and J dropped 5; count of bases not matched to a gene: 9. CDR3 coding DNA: TGTGCCAGCAGCTTTAAAGGGGGACTAGCGGGGGAGACCCAGTACTTC. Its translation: CASSFKGGLAGETQYF.

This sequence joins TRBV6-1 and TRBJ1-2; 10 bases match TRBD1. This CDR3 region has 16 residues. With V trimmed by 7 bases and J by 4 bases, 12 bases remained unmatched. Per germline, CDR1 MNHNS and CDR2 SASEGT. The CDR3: CASTDGTGAGSYGYTF. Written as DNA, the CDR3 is TGTGCCAGCACCGACGGGACAGGGGCGGGAAGCTATGGCTACACCTTC.

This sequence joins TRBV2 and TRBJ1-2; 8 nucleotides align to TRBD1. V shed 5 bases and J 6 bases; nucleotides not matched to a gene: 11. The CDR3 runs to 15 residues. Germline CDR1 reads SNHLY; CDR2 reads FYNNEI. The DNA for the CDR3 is TGTGCCAGCAGTTCCTGGACAGGGCAAGAGGATGGCTACACCTTC. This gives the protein CASSSWTGQEDGYTF.

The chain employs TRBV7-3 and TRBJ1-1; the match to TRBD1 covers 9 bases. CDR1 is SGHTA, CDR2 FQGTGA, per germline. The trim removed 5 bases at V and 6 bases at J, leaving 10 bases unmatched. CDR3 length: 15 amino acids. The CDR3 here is CASSPSGTGYAEAFF. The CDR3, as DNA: TGTGCCAGCAGCCCCTCCGGGACAGGGTATGCTGAAGCTTTCTTT.

CDR3 protein: CASSSAWGRQETQYF. The CDR3 nucleotides read TGTGCCAGCTCAAGCGCTTGGGGGAGACAAGAGACCCAGTACTTC. The chain joins TRBV7-6 to TRBJ2-5; D might be TRBD1 or TRBD2, each matching 5 bases. This CDR3 spans 15 amino acids. Germline V gene data show CDR1 as SGHVS and CDR2 as FNYEAQ. Trimming shortened V by 8 bases and J by 2 bases, and 18 bases separated the two germline ends.

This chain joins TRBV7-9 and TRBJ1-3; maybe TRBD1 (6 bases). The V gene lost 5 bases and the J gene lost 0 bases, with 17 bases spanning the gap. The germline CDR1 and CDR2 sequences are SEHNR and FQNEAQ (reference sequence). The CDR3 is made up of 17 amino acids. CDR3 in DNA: TGTGCCAGCAGCCGGACCCCAGGACAGCTCTCTGGAAACACCATATATTTT. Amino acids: CASSRTPGQLSGNTIYF.

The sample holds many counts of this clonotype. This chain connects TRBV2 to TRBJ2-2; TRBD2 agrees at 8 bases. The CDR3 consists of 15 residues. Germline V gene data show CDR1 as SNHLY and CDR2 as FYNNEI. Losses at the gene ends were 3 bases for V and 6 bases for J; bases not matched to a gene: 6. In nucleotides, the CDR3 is TGTGCCAGCAGTGACAAAGCGGGAGTGCCCGGGGAGCTGTTTTTT. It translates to CASSDKAGVPGELFF.

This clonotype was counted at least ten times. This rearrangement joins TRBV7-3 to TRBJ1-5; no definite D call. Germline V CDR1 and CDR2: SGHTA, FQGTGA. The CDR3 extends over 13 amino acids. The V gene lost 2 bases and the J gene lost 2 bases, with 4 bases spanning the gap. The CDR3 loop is CASSLQGNQPQHF. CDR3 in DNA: TGTGCCAGCAGCTTACAGGGCAATCAGCCCCAGCATTTT.

CDR3 in amino acids: CASSLSTIYF. The CDR3 DNA reads TGTGCCAGCAGTCTCAGCACCATATATTTT. This sequence joins TRBV28 and TRBJ1-3; no reliable D call. Germline V gene sequence: CDR1 MDHEN, CDR2 SYDVKM. Trimming shortened V by 5 bases and J by 9 bases, and 5 bases separated the two germline ends. The length of the CDR3 is 10 residues.

CDR3 in amino acids: CAISEGQRASGSMGEQFF. CDR3 nucleotide sequence: TGTGCCATCAGTGAGGGTCAAAGGGCTAGCGGGAGTATGGGTGAGCAGTTCTTC. The chain couples TRBV10-3 to TRBJ2-1; 10 bases agree with TRBD2. After removal of 2 bases from V and 9 bases from J, the junction contained 16 bases not matched to a gene. From germline, CDR1 is ENHRY and CDR2 SYGVKD. The length of the CDR3 is 18 residues.

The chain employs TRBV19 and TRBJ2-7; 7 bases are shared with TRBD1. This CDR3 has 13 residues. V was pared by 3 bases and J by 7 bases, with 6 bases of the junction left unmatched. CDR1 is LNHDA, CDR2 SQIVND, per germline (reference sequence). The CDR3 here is CASSIGAGGEQYF. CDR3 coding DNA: TGTGCCAGTAGTATTGGGGCAGGGGGTGAGCAGTACTTC.

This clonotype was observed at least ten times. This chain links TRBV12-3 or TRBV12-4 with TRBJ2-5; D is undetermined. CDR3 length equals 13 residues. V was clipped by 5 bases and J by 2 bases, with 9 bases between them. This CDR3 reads CASSPRVQETQYF. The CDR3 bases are TGTGCCAGCAGTCCTAGGGTGCAAGAGACCCAGTACTTC.

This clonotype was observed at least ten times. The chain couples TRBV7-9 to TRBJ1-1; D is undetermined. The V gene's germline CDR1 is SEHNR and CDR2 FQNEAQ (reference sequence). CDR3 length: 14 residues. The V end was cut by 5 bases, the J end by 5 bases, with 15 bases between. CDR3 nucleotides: TGTGCCAGCAGCAACCCACGCCCTGCGACTGAAGCTTTCTTT. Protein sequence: CASSNPRPATEAFF. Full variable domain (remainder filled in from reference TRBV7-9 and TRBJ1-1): DTGVSQNPRHKITKRGQNVTFRCDPISEHNRLYWYRQTLGQGPEFLTYFQNEAQLEKSRLLSDRFSAERPKGSFSTLEIQRTEQGDSAMYLCASSNPRPATEAFFGQGTRLTVV.

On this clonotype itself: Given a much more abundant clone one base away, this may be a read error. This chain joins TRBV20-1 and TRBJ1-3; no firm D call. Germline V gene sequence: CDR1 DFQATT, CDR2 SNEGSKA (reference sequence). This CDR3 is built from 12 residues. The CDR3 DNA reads TGCAGTGCTAGAGTTTCTGGAAGCACCATATATTTT. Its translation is CSARVSGSTIYF.

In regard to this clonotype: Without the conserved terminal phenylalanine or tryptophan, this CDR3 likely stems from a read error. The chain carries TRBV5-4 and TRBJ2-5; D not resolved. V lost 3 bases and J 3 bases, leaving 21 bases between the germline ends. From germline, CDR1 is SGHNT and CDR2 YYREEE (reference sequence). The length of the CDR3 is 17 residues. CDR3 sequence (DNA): TGTGCCAGCAGCTCGGGTTTGGGCGTGGCCCCGAAAGAGACCCAGTACTGC. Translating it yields CASSSGLGVAPKETQYC.

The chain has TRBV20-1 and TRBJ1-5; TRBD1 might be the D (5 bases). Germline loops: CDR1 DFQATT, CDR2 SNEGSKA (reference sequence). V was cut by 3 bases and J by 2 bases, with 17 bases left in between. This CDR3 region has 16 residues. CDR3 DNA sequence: TGCAGTGCTAGGGACTACAGGCGGACCCGCAATCAGCCCCAGCATTTT. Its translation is CSARDYRRTRNQPQHF.

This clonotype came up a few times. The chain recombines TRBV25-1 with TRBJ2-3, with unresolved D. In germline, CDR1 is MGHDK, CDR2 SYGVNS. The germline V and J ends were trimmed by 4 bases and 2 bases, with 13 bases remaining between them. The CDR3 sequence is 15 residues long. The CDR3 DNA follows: TGTGCCAGCAGTGCACGCCTTATGTACACAGATACGCAGTATTTT. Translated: CASSARLMYTDTQYF.

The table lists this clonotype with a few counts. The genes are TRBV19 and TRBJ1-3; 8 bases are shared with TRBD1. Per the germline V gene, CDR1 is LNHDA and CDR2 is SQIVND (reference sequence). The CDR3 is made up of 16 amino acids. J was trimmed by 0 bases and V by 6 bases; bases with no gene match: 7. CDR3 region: CASRPGQAYSGNTIYF. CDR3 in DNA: TGTGCCAGTAGACCGGGACAGGCCTACTCTGGAAACACCATATATTTT.

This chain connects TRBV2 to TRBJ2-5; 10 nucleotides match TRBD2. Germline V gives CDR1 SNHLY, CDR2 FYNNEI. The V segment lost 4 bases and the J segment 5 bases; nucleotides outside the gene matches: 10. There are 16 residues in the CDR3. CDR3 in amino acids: CASSARTSGVGETQYF. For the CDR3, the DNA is TGTGCCAGCAGTGCTAGAACTAGCGGGGTGGGGGAGACCCAGTACTTC.

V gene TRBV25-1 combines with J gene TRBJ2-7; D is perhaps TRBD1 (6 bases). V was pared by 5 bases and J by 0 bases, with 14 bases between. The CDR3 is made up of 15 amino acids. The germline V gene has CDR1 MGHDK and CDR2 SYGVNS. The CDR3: CASSSTTGASYEQYF. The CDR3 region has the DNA TGTGCCAGCAGTTCCACGACAGGTGCCTCCTACGAGCAGTACTTC.

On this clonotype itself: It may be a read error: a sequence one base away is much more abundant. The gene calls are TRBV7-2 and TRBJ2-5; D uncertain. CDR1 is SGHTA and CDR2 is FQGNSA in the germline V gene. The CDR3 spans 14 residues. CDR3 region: CASSFGWVQETRYF. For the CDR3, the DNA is TGTGCCAGCAGTTTCGGGTGGGTACAAGAGACCCGGTACTTC.

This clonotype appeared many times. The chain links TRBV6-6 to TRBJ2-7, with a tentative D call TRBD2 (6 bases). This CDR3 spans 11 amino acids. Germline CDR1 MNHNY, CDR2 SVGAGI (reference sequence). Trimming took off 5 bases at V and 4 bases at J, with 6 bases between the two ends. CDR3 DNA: TGTGCCAGCAGTGGACTATACGAGCAGTACTTC. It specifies CASSGLYEQYF.

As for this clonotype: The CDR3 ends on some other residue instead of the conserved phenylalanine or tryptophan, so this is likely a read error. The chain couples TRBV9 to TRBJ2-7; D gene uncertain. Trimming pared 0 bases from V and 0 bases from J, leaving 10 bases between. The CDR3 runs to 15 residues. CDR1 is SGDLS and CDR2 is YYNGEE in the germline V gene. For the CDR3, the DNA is TGTGCCAGCAGCGTAGGAGGATCAGGCTCCTACGAGCAGTACCTC. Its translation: CASSVGGSGSYEQYL.

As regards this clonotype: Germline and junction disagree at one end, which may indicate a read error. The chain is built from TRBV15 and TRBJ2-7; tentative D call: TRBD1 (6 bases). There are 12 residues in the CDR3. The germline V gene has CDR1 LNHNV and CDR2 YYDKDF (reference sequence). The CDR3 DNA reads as TGCGCCACCAGCACGGACAGCTACGAGCAGTACTTC. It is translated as CATSTDSYEQYF.

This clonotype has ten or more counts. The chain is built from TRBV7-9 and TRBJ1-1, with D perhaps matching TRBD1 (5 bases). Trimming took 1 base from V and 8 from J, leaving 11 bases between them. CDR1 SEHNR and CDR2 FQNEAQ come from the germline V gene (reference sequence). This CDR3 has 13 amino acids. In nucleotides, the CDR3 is TGTGCCAGCAGCTTAGTTTACGGACAAGAAGCTTTCTTT. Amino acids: CASSLVYGQEAFF. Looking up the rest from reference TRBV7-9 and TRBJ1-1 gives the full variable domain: DTGVSQNPRHKITKRGQNVTFRCDPISEHNRLYWYRQTLGQGPEFLTYFQNEAQLEKSRLLSDRFSAERPKGSFSTLEIQRTEQGDSAMYLCASSLVYGQEAFFGQGTRLTVV.

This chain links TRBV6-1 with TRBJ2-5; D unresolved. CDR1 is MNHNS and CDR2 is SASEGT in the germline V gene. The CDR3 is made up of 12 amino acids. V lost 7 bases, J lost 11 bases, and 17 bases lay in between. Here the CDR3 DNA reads TGTGCCAGCAATACACTCTCCTACAAGCAGTACTTC. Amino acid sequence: CASNTLSYKQYF.

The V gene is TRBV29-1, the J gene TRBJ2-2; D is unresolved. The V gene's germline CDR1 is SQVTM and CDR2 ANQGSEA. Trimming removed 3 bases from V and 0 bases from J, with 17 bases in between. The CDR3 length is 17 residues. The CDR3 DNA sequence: TGCAGCGTTGACGGCGGACCCAGGCGATCGAACACCGGGGAGCTGTTTTTT. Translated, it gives CSVDGGPRRSNTGELFF.

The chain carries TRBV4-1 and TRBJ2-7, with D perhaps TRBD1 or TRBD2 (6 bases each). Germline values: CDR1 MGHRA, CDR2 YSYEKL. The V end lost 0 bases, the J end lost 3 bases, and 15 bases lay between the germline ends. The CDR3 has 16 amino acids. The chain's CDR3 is CASSQDRRGVGYEQYF. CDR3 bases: TGCGCCAGCAGCCAAGATCGGAGGGGGGTAGGCTACGAGCAGTACTTC.

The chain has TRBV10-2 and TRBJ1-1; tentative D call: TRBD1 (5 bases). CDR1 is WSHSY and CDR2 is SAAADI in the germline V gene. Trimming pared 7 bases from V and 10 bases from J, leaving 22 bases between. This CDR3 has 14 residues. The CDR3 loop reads CASTQGRGLGPAFF. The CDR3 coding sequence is TGCGCCAGCACGCAGGGAAGGGGACTCGGACCAGCTTTCTTT.